The clone carrying this T cell receptor (beta chain) occurred many times. What it recognizes is unknown. V lost 4 bases, J lost 0 bases, and 11 bases stayed unmatched. Germline CDR1 reads SNHLY; CDR2 reads FYNNEI. The CDR3 spans 18 residues. TCR beta CDR3 regions were amplified from RNA. First-round RT-PCR targeting the TCR CDR3 was performed with the HTBI primer set. TCRdb redid the calling of the multiplex PCR reads with MiXCR, one entry per CDR3 protein. Seen here are approximately 640,000 distinct CDR3 sequences, 16% observed once, and the top ten hold 3.5% to 4%. This entry is derived from a study of T cells in Graves' hyperthyroidism and ophthalmopathy. Study findings and constraints: Onset of ophthalmopathy came a median approximately 6.8 months after the model predicted it.

The source is a woman in her 30s with Graves' hyperthyroidism. Input material: blood. This chain joins TRBV2 and TRBJ2-3, with 9 bases fitting TRBD1. This CDR3 is CASSGQGVPGRSTDTQYF. The CDR3 nucleotides read TGTGCCAGCAGTGGACAGGGGGTACCGGGTAGGAGCACAGATACGCAGTATTTT. The variable domain in full, with the rest retrieved from reference TRBV2 and TRBJ2-3, is EPEVTQTPSHQVTQMGQEVILRCVPISNHLYFYWYRQILGQKVEFLVSFYNNEISEKSEIFDDQFSVERPDGSNFTLKIRSTKLEDSAMYFCASSGQGVPGRSTDTQYFGPGTRLTVL.